The source of this T cell receptor beta chain is a study of patients and donors after allogeneic stem cell transplantation. This clonotype was observed at least ten times. TCRdb reprocessed the RT-PCR reads via MiXCR and lists one record per CDR3 protein. The top ten hold 3.2% of the sample, which has over 150,000 distinct CDR3 sequences, roughly 30% seen once. The germline V gene has CDR1 LGHNA and CDR2 YSLEER. Trimming took 4 bases from V and 5 from J, leaving 15 bases between them. This CDR3 region has 14 residues. Source material: blood, either unsorted or a sorted T cell fraction (not recorded which). This chain links TRBV4-3 with TRBJ2-7; possibly TRBD1 or TRBD2 for D (5 bases each). The TCR originated in a human donor who was either an allogeneic HSCT recipient or a stem cell or donor lymphocyte infusion donor (not recorded which). It is not recorded whose cells these are; they may come from a transplant donor. This chain's CDR3 is CASSLLVGDHEQYF. CDR3 bases: TGCGCCAGCAGCCTCCTGGTGGGGGACCACGAGCAGTACTTC.